What follows is one T cell receptor (beta chain) and its context. Its antigen is still unknown. No base quality values were provided; no much bigger clone lies one nucleotide off. The sample originates from a study of PD-L1 blockade in urothelial cancer (TCRdb year 2017). Describing the broader study: All patients started therapy at some point between 2014 and 2016 and received atezolizumab 1,200 mg intravenously every 3 weeks. Blood samples were analyzed at two time points: 3 weeks after treatment start (second dose) and 6 weeks after treatment start. A median of roughly 140,000 T cells and some 82,000 unique TCRs was obtained from blood samples, and a median clonality of 0.080 was observed. Over 28 patients had pretreatment blood TCR-seq, about 24 had at least one posttreatment blood collection, and about 24 had tumor TCR-seq. Whole exome sequencing and RNA sequencing of pretreatment tumors were performed alongside TCR sequencing in the same patients. Durable clinical benefit was defined as a progression-free survival longer than 6 months, and TCR features were additionally tested against progression-free survival and overall survival. About 90% of the 29 patients were identified as males with urothelial cancer of bladder origin, and a prior smoking history was reported by 18 of 29 patients. Patients had an ECOG performance status of 0 or 1 and had received between 0 and 3 prior chemotherapy regimens. The study was an exploratory multi-omic analysis of somatic, immune and clinical correlates of response to PD-L1 blockade with atezolizumab in urothelial cancer. TCR sequencing covered pretreatment tumor samples and matched, serially collected peripheral blood taken before and after atezolizumab treatment. Under ten patients achieved durable clinical benefit and 15 to 20 did not.

The CDR3 numbers 21 residues from cysteine through phenylalanine. Only the CDR3 DNA is retained, 63 bases long and in frame from the first base. V is pruned by 1 base and J by 1 base, leaving 15 bases of the junction without a gene match. The germline V gene sets CDR1 to SGHRS and CDR2 to YFSETQ. Synthetic TCR analog templates were spiked into each PCR so that absolute template abundance could be estimated from read counts. TCRbeta CDR3 regions were amplified from genomic DNA with bias-controlled V and J gene primers using the immunoSEQ assay. Rearranged TCRbeta segments were sequenced at approximately 20X coverage. As for how the authors treated the data: Clustering was used to correct sequencing errors, and CDR3s were annotated against IMGT to assign V, D and J genes. Out-of-frame and stop-codon sequences were excluded, and only productive TCRbeta rearrangements were used in downstream analyses. Clonality was computed as one minus Shannon entropy normalized by the log of the number of unique productive sequences. Fisher's exact test with Benjamini-Hochberg correction, using a cutoff of adjusted p below 0.01, was how clones that differed between time points or between blood and tumor were identified. As stored in TCRdb, this immuneACCESS dataset retains in-frame rearrangements with V and J assigned. A fraction of the clones does not appear; measured against another copy, unresolved V genes explain less than half of the discrepancy, and the remainder lacks a known reason. V and J calls and clone size are given by that table; D and trimming were obtained from the DNA. The sample table holds 71,000 or so clones, of which 70% to 90% were seen once. The ten largest clones capture 3.4% of the sample.

A cohort of 25 to 30 patients with locally advanced or metastatic urothelial carcinoma, treated at Memorial Sloan Kettering on a trial protocol, was included. Peripheral blood mononuclear cells were collected pretreatment and during treatment, at between 1 and 8 total time points per patient. The Qiagen DNeasy Blood extraction kit was used to purify genomic DNA from total PBMCs and tumor samples. PBMCs were collected pretreatment and during treatment and were isolated and stored as previously described. Here is what the overall study found, with its caveats: A pretreatment peripheral blood TCR clonality below the median was linked to improved progression-free and overall survival. Because of the small sample size (n ≈ 29) and the many exploratory analyses performed, the results are intended to be regarded as hypothesis-generating. Among patients with durable benefit, tumor-associated TCR clones showed greater expansion in peripheral blood 3 weeks after treatment started (n = 22, p = 0.022).

The origin of this receptor is a man aged 60 to 69 with urothelial cancer. The sequence links TRBV5-1 to TRBJ2-6, and 9 junctional nucleotides match TRBD2. Sequencing used PBMCs, obtained around atezolizumab (anti-PD-L1) treatment. The CDR3 has the sequence CASSLRLAGHSNFSGANVLTF. The DNA reads TGCGCCAGCAGCTTGAGGCTAGCGGGGCATTCGAACTTTTCTGGGGCCAACGTCCTGACTTTC.